The rows below give T cell receptor beta chains drawn from one sample of a study of T cell repertoires in cytomegalovirus infection. TCRdb redid the calling of the reads with MiXCR, one entry per CDR3 protein. The sample includes approximately 500,000 distinct CDR3 sequences, approximately 16% of them seen just once. The sequenced sample was CD8+ T cells from PBMCs. The receptors were gathered from a human donor in good health (CMV status not recorded). Some clones in this sample may be carry-over from other donors' samples. The CDR3 runs from the conserved cysteine through the conserved F or W. The D gene is left open where the match is weak. Rows give clone size only sometimes, using once, few, many, or a class for an expanded clone.

d_call,v_call,clone_size,j_call,cdr3_aa,cdr3_nt
NA,TRBV12-3/TRBV12-4,many,TRBJ2-5,CASSHPRGGEETQYF,TGTGCCAGCAGCCACCCCAGGGGAGGGGAAGAGACCCAGTACTTC
TRBD2,TRBV20-1,NA,TRBJ2-1,CSPGLAGVNEQFF,TGCAGTCCAGGACTAGCGGGAGTTAATGAGCAGTTCTTC
NA,TRBV6-1,NA,TRBJ2-1,CASSHLGGGVNEQFF,TGTGCCAGCAGTCATCTGGGGGGCGGGGTCAATGAGCAGTTCTTC
TRBD2,TRBV15,few,TRBJ2-7,CATSRDRTSGYEQYF,TGTGCCACCAGCAGAGATAGGACTAGCGGCTACGAGCAGTACTTC
TRBD2,TRBV19,NA,TRBJ2-1,CASSMPAIAGPFYNEQFF,TGTGCCAGTAGTATGCCCGCAATAGCGGGGCCCTTCTACAATGAGCAGTTCTTC
NA,TRBV11-2,many,TRBJ1-3,CASSLAIWNAGTGNTIYF,TGTGCCAGCAGCTTAGCAATCTGGAACGCCGGGACTGGAAACACCATATATTTT
NA,TRBV7-7,many,TRBJ2-6,CASSLGEAGANVLTF,TGTGCTAGCAGCTTAGGGGAGGCAGGGGCCAACGTCCTGACTTTC
NA,TRBV24-1,few,TRBJ2-3,CATSANSITDTQYF,TGTGCCACCAGTGCGAACAGCATCACAGATACGCAGTATTTT
TRBD2,TRBV4-1,few,TRBJ2-3,CASSQVGTRGITDTQYF,TGTGCCAGCAGCCAAGTAGGGACTAGGGGGATCACAGATACGCAGTATTTT
NA,TRBV6-1,few,TRBJ2-2,CASSELRGAGELFF,TGTGCCAGCAGTGAACTCAGGGGAGCCGGGGAGCTGTTTTTT
NA,TRBV19,NA,TRBJ1-1,CASSIAFSGTPEAFF,TGTGCCAGTAGTATTGCTTTTTCCGGGACACCTGAAGCTTTCTTT
TRBD2,TRBV3-1,few,TRBJ2-1,CASSPSTSGSYNEQFF,TGTGCCAGCAGCCCTTCGACTAGCGGGTCTTACAATGAGCAGTTCTTC
NA,TRBV27,few,TRBJ2-3,CASSFDAGALDTQYF,TGTGCCAGCAGTTTCGACGCGGGCGCTTTAGATACGCAGTATTTT
NA,TRBV19,few,TRBJ1-1,CASSISEGPPEAFF,TGTGCCAGTAGTATATCGGAGGGGCCTCCTGAAGCTTTCTTT
NA,TRBV7-2,many,TRBJ1-6,CASSLNRNLNSPLHF,TGTGCCAGCAGCTTAAACAGGAACCTAAATTCACCCCTCCACTTT
NA,TRBV7-9,few,TRBJ2-7,CASSPKGGAGPTYEQYF,TGTGCCAGCAGCCCAAAGGGGGGAGCGGGGCCAACCTACGAGCAGTACTTC
NA,TRBV19,few,TRBJ2-1,CASSIEGSQGYNEQFF,TGTGCCAGTAGTATAGAGGGTTCCCAGGGGTACAATGAGCAGTTCTTC
NA,TRBV7-9,many,TRBJ2-1,CASSPPGGGTYNEQFF,TGTGCCAGCAGTCCACCGGGCGGCGGGACCTACAATGAGCAGTTCTTC
TRBD2,TRBV7-9,many,TRBJ2-7,CASRGWTSRSSYEQYF,TGTGCCAGCAGAGGGTGGACTAGCCGAAGCTCCTACGAGCAGTACTTC
TRBD1,TRBV7-6,many,TRBJ1-2,CASSLGQGGADYGYTF,TGTGCCAGCAGCTTAGGGCAGGGGGGAGCGGACTATGGCTACACCTTC
TRBD1,TRBV27,NA,TRBJ1-2,CASSSRGTVPGYTF,TGTGCCAGCAGTTCGCGCGGGACAGTGCCTGGCTACACCTTC
NA,TRBV4-2,NA,TRBJ2-7,CASSQDSALSITSEQYF,TGTGCCAGCAGCCAAGATAGCGCCCTCAGCATAACTTCCGAGCAGTACTTC
NA,TRBV15,few,TRBJ2-7,CATSRDSRGHSYEQYF,TGTGCCACCAGCAGAGATTCAAGGGGTCACTCCTACGAGCAGTACTTC
TRBD1,TRBV7-8,many,TRBJ1-3,CASSLAAGTANSGNTIYF,TGTGCCAGCAGCTTAGCAGCCGGGACAGCGAACTCTGGAAACACCATATATTTT
NA,TRBV2,NA,TRBJ1-3,CASKGRTYSGNTIYF,TGTGCCAGCAAGGGACGGACGTACTCTGGAAACACCATATATTTT
NA,TRBV24-1,many,TRBJ2-1,CATSSSYNEQFF,TGTGCCACCAGTTCTTCCTACAATGAGCAGTTCTTC
NA,TRBV3-1,NA,TRBJ2-5,CASSPPALGETQYF,TGTGCCAGCAGCCCACCAGCCTTGGGGGAGACCCAGTACTTC
NA,TRBV27,few,TRBJ2-7,CASSKNSGSGYEQYF,TGTGCCAGCAGTAAAAATAGCGGTTCGGGGTACGAGCAGTACTTC
NA,TRBV12-3/TRBV12-4,many,TRBJ1-1,CASSLAGAATEAFF,TGTGCCAGCAGTTTAGCGGGGGCGGCCACTGAAGCTTTCTTT
TRBD2,TRBV28,many,TRBJ2-2,CASSASSGKNTGELFF,TGTGCCAGCAGTGCCTCTAGCGGGAAGAACACCGGGGAGCTGTTTTTT
TRBD1,TRBV10-2,many,TRBJ2-7,CASSTGGTGYEQYF,TGCGCCAGCAGCACAGGGGGAACGGGCTACGAGCAGTACTTC
TRBD2,TRBV20-1,few,TRBJ2-3,CSAPLHPQTSGSTDTQYF,TGCAGTGCTCCACTTCATCCCCAAACTAGCGGGAGCACAGATACGCAGTATTTT
TRBD1,TRBV7-9,many,TRBJ1-1,CASSDRGQGAFF,TGTGCCAGCAGCGACAGGGGGCAGGGGGCTTTCTTT
TRBD1,TRBV6-5,NA,TRBJ1-1,CARSLTGSTEAFF,TGTGCCAGAAGTTTGACAGGGTCCACTGAAGCTTTCTTT
NA,TRBV27,few,TRBJ1-1,CASTKGTVNTEAFF,TGTGCCAGCACCAAAGGGACGGTGAACACTGAAGCTTTCTTT
NA,TRBV3-1,few,TRBJ1-1,CASSQGKRLTNTEAFF,TGTGCCAGCAGCCAAGGGAAAAGACTAACAAACACTGAAGCTTTCTTT
TRBD2,TRBV7-3,many,TRBJ2-2,CASSLSGTSLPGGELFF,TGTGCCAGCAGCTTATCCGGGACTAGCCTCCCCGGGGGGGAGCTGTTTTTT
TRBD2,TRBV7-9,many,TRBJ2-1,CASSLKGTSAYNEQFF,TGTGCCAGCAGCCTAAAGGGGACTAGTGCCTACAATGAGCAGTTCTTC
TRBD2,TRBV20-1,NA,TRBJ2-7,CSAHGASGTSYEQYF,TGCAGTGCCCACGGAGCTAGCGGGACGTCCTACGAGCAGTACTTC
NA,TRBV7-9,many,TRBJ1-1,CASINPGDSNTEAFF,TGTGCCAGCATCAATCCAGGGGACTCGAACACTGAAGCTTTCTTT
TRBD1,TRBV19,few,TRBJ2-1,CASRRLYGQGTGEQFF,TGTGCCAGTAGAAGGTTGTATGGACAGGGGACCGGTGAGCAGTTCTTC
TRBD1,TRBV7-9,NA,TRBJ1-3,CASSSRETGGSGNTIYF,TGTGCCAGCAGCTCCCGGGAAACAGGGGGCAGTGGAAACACCATATATTTT
NA,TRBV28,NA,TRBJ2-7,CASKVGSRFAAEQYF,TGTGCCAGCAAGGTTGGCAGCCGATTTGCAGCCGAGCAGTACTTC
NA,TRBV6-1,many,TRBJ2-1,CASSEGGPYSYNEQFF,TGTGCCAGCAGTGAAGGGGGACCGTACTCCTACAATGAGCAGTTCTTC
TRBD2,TRBV7-8,many,TRBJ2-7,CASSGSGEGLYEQYF,TGTGCCAGCAGCGGCTCCGGGGAGGGCCTCTACGAGCAGTACTTC
NA,TRBV2,few,TRBJ1-1,CASPGGSTNTEAFF,TGTGCCAGCCCTGGGGGCAGTACGAACACTGAAGCTTTCTTT
TRBD1,TRBV20-1,many,TRBJ1-1,CSARTWTGTNTEAFF,TGCAGTGCTAGAACCTGGACAGGTACGAACACTGAAGCTTTCTTT
TRBD2,TRBV9,few,TRBJ2-3,CASSVGSGGIVDTQYF,TGTGCCAGCAGCGTAGGAAGCGGGGGGATAGTAGATACGCAGTATTTT
NA,TRBV29-1,many,TRBJ2-3,CSISPGIRATDTQYF,TGCAGCATCTCCCCAGGGATCAGGGCCACAGATACGCAGTATTTT
NA,TRBV27,NA,TRBJ2-1,CASTTLGRQPPKPSSYNKQFF,TGTGCCAGTACCACCCTGGGGCGACAGCCACCTAAACCTAGCTCCTACAATAAGCAGTTCTTC